The 19 T cell receptor beta chains below all came from one sample that was sequenced in a study of shared clonotypes between healthy human individuals. TCRdb's table, derived via immunoSEQ multiplex PCR, lists solely in-frame clones and lacks some. The data show 2 million to 2.5 million clones, about 92% seen once. In the naive CD8 group, cells lacked CD45RO and were positively selected for CCR7, so terminally differentiated effector memory CD45RA+ cells were left out. The source material was naive CD8+ T cells from PBMCs. The receptors here all came from a man younger than 30 in good health. Some clones in this sample may be carry-over from other donors' samples.

This clone came up once. A much larger clonotype is one base distant, so this may be a read error. The sample holds other DNA sequences that translate to the same CDR3. The chain links TRBV25-1 to TRBJ2-7; no clear D gene. Germline V gives CDR1 MGHDK, CDR2 SYGVNS. This CDR3 has 11 residues. V was cut by 5 bases and J by 0 bases, with 2 bases left in between. CDR3 sequence reads: CASSYSYEQYF. The CDR3, as DNA: TGTGCCAGCAGTTACTCCTACGAGCAGTACTTC.

The chain couples TRBV14 to TRBJ2-7; no clear D gene. From germline, CDR1 is SGHDN and CDR2 FVKESK. V dropped 1 base and J dropped 6 bases, with 10 bases sitting between them. The length of the CDR3 is 13 residues. The CDR3 loop reads CASSQVFRGEQYF. CDR3 bases: TGTGCCAGCAGCCAAGTATTCCGCGGCGAGCAGTACTTC.

The chain uses TRBV6-6 and TRBJ1-4; a possible D gene is TRBD1 (5 bases). V was trimmed by 0 bases and J by 8 bases, leaving 16 bases between them. The CDR3 extends over 16 amino acids. CDR1 is MNHNY and CDR2 is SVGAGI in the germline V gene (reference sequence). DNA for the CDR3: TGTGCCAGCAGTTACTCGAAAGTAGGGGCAGGGGAAAAACTGTTTTTT. Its protein is CASSYSKVGAGEKLFF.

The genes are TRBV19 and TRBJ2-2; D gene uncertain. CDR1 is LNHDA and CDR2 is SQIVND in the germline V gene (reference sequence). V was clipped by 10 bases and J by 5 bases, with 11 bases between them. CDR3 size: 12 residues. The CDR3 protein is CAIPLETGELFF. DNA of the CDR3: TGTGCCATACCCCTCGAAACCGGGGAGCTGTTTTTT.

V gene TRBV6-4 combines with J gene TRBJ2-1; perhaps TRBD2 as D (5 bases). Germline CDR1 reads MRHNA; CDR2 reads SNTAGT. V was shortened by 0 bases and J by 10 bases, with 10 bases between the two germline ends. The length of the CDR3 is 13 residues. The CDR3 sequence is CASSDSIRREQFF. The CDR3 nucleotides are TGTGCCAGCAGTGACTCTATCCGGAGGGAGCAGTTCTTC.

The rearrangement links TRBV11-3 to TRBJ2-1; TRBD1 or TRBD2 may be the D gene (5 bases each). Germline lookup yields CDR1 SGHNT and CDR2 YENEEA. The CDR3 is 16 amino acids. V was pared by 0 bases and J by 3 bases, with 12 bases between. CDR3 nucleotide sequence: TGTGCCAGCAGCTTAGATGGGGGAGCGTTCTACAATGAGCAGTTCTTC. Protein sequence: CASSLDGGAFYNEQFF.

This clone occurred once. The chain joins TRBV28 to TRBJ2-3, with TRBD2 matching 13 bases. The length of the CDR3 is 17 residues. In germline, CDR1 is MDHEN, CDR2 SYDVKM. After removal of 6 bases from V and 6 bases from J, the junction contained 12 bases not matched to a gene. The CDR3 region is CASRGGLAGLLGDTQYF. In DNA, the CDR3 is TGTGCCAGCAGGGGGGGACTAGCGGGACTACTGGGGGATACGCAGTATTTT.

This clone was counted once. This chain connects TRBV29-1 to TRBJ1-2, with D maybe TRBD1 (5 bases). This CDR3 is built from 19 residues. CDR1 SQVTM and CDR2 ANQGSEA come from the germline V gene. Trimming shortened V by 6 bases and J by 1 base, and 30 bases separated the two germline ends. CDR3 sequence reads: CSVELPSRQIQGSNYGYTF. As DNA, the CDR3 is TGCAGCGTGGAACTCCCCAGCCGACAGATCCAAGGCAGTAACTATGGCTACACCTTC.

The chain couples TRBV14 to TRBJ2-7; D is uncertain. V lost 4 bases and J 4 bases, leaving 14 bases between the germline ends. Germline values: CDR1 SGHDN, CDR2 FVKESK. The CDR3 has 14 residues. This chain's CDR3 is CASSRGAADYEQYF. Here the CDR3 DNA reads TGTGCCAGCAGCCGAGGCGCAGCTGATTACGAGCAGTACTTC.

J is TRBJ1-3 and V is TRBV5-1; no clear D gene. The CDR3 sequence is 15 residues long. V dropped 0 bases and J dropped 4 bases, with 11 bases sitting between them. Per the germline V gene, CDR1 is SGHRS and CDR2 is YFSETQ. The CDR3 bases are TGCGCCAGCAGCTTGGACCGTTGGGAAGGAAACACCATATATTTT. As protein: CASSLDRWEGNTIYF. Combining the CDR3 with reference TRBV5-1 and TRBJ1-3 gives the whole variable domain KAGVTQTPRYLIKTRGQQVTLSCSPISGHRSVSWYQQTPGQGLQFLFEYFSETQRNKGNFPGRFSGRQFSNSRSEMNVSTLELGDSALYLCASSLDRWEGNTIYFGEGSWLTVV.

The rearrangement uses TRBV11-2 and TRBJ1-4; the match to TRBD1 covers 8 bases. The germline gives CDR1 SGHAT, CDR2 FQNNGV. J lost 8 bases, V lost 5 bases, and 13 bases had no gene match. This CDR3 is built from 16 residues. The CDR3 loop reads CASSPKLDRVNEKLFF. The DNA for the CDR3 is TGTGCCAGCAGCCCGAAGTTGGACAGGGTTAACGAAAAACTGTTTTTT.

The CDR3 sequence is CASSDILRDSLGELFF. Written as DNA, the CDR3 is TGTGCCAGCAGTGACATCCTCCGGGACTCTCTGGGGGAGCTGTTTTTT. The J gene is TRBJ2-2, the V gene TRBV6-4; D is possibly TRBD2 (6 bases). V lost 2 bases to trimming and J lost 8 bases, with 18 bases between them. This CDR3 is 16 amino acids long. From germline, CDR1 is MRHNA and CDR2 SNTAGT.

V and J are TRBV7-9 and TRBJ1-1, with a weak D call TRBD1 (6 bases). The germline V gene has CDR1 SEHNR and CDR2 FQNEAQ (reference sequence). V lost 5 bases, J lost 10 bases, and 14 bases lay in between. The CDR3 runs 12 residues. The CDR3 region has the DNA TGTGCCAGCAGCAGGGGGGAGGTCCGAGCTTTCTTT. Amino acid sequence: CASSRGEVRAFF.

This clone has only one observation. CDR3 sequence: CASSLIGQSNYGYTF. In DNA form, the CDR3 reads TGTGCCAGCAGTTTGATTGGACAGAGCAACTATGGCTACACCTTC. The chain joins TRBV27 to TRBJ1-2; D possibly corresponds to TRBD1 (6 bases). The V and J ends lost 3 bases and 2 bases respectively, with 13 bases between them. The CDR3 consists of 15 residues. Germline CDR1 reads MNHEY; CDR2 reads SMNVEV (reference sequence).

The chain combines TRBV28 with TRBJ1-5; D is unclear. The CDR3 has 15 residues. Germline loops: CDR1 MDHEN, CDR2 SYDVKM. Trimming left V 5 bases short and J 0 bases short, with 11 bases between. CDR3 coding DNA: TGTGCCAGCAGTCCGCTCTCCGGTAGCAATCAGCCCCAGCATTTT. This encodes CASSPLSGSNQPQHF.

The chain couples TRBV29-1 to TRBJ1-4; D unresolved. CDR1 and CDR2 (germline): SQVTM, ANQGSEA. The CDR3 sequence is 14 residues long. V shed 4 bases and J shed 1 base, with 10 bases lying between them. The CDR3, as DNA: TGCAGCGTTGTCGGTGGGGAAACTAATGAAAAACTGTTTTTT. As protein: CSVVGGETNEKLFF.

Here the CDR3 reads CASSLNFPGQRQETQYF. The CDR3 nucleotides read TGTGCCAGCAGCTTAAACTTTCCGGGACAGAGACAAGAGACCCAGTACTTC. The chain recombines TRBV11-2 with TRBJ2-5, with TRBD1 identical over 7 bases. Looked up from germline, CDR1 is SGHAT and CDR2 is FQNNGV. Trimming took 2 bases from V and 2 from J; bases not matched to a gene: 11. This CDR3 is 17 amino acids long.

The chain employs TRBV2 and TRBJ2-7; D possibly corresponds to TRBD2 (5 bases). The CDR3 has 10 amino acids. From germline, CDR1 is SNHLY and CDR2 FYNNEI. Trimming stripped 8 bases from V and 7 bases from J, with 9 bases between. CDR3 sequence reads: CASYRGEQYF. CDR3 nucleotide sequence: TGTGCCAGCTATCGGGGAGAGCAGTACTTC.

The chain combines TRBV10-3 with TRBJ2-1; 8 bases agree with TRBD2. V lost 0 bases and J lost 6; bases outside the gene matches: 10. The CDR3 is 17 residues long. Per the germline V gene, CDR1 is ENHRY and CDR2 is SYGVKD. DNA for the CDR3: TGTGCCATCAGTGAGTCTGTCTTACGGGAGGGCTCCAATGAGCAGTTCTTC. This gives the protein CAISESVLREGSNEQFF.